Listed here are 26 T cell receptor beta chains from one sample, sequenced in a study of blood T cell repertoires in COVID-19. Profiled with immunoSEQ multiplex PCR; TCRdb holds only in-frame clones, not every one. The sample shows 110,000 to 150,000 clones, more than 80% of them seen only once. The source material was PBMCs or T cells enriched from blood (not recorded which). The origin of the receptors is a man aged 50 to 60 who had recovered from COVID-19.

V and J are TRBV3-1 (or the pseudogene TRBV3-2) and TRBJ1-1, with 10 positions matching TRBD1. V gave up 4 bases and J gave up 1 base; unmatched junction bases: 6. Germline CDR1 reads LGHDT; CDR2 reads YNNKEL (reference sequence). The length of the CDR3 is 16 residues. In nucleotides, the CDR3 is TGTGCCAGCAGCCTATGGACAGGGGGGGAGAACACTGAAGCTTTCTTT. Encoded protein: CASSLWTGGENTEAFF.

The chain uses TRBV6-5 and TRBJ1-1; D is uncertain. The CDR3 is 13 amino acids. The germline V gene encodes CDR1 MNHEY and CDR2 SVGAGI. V lost 0 bases and J lost 3, with 5 bases in between. In nucleotides, the CDR3 is TGTGCCAGCAGTTACTCCAGGCACACTGAAGCTTTCTTT. Residues: CASSYSRHTEAFF.

This sequence joins TRBV21-1 and TRBJ1-1; whether TRBD1, the table's D call, matches the DNA was not checked. TRBV21-1 counts as a pseudogene. This CDR3 has 14 residues. CDR3 DNA sequence: TGTGCCAGCAGCAGCCGGGACAGGGGATCCGGAGCTTTCTTT. Amino acid sequence: CASSSRDRGSGAFF.

In this sample, this clone turned up once. The chain has TRBV5-1 and TRBJ1-5; 7 bases align to TRBD1. The J segment lost 2 bases and the V segment lost 7 bases, leaving 3 bases of the junction unmatched. The CDR3 covers 13 residues. In germline, CDR1 is SGHRS, CDR2 YFSETQ. This CDR3 is CASRQGGNQPQHF. CDR3 nucleotides: TGCGCCAGCCGTCAGGGGGGCAATCAGCCCCAGCATTTT.

The gene calls are TRBV7-9 and TRBJ2-7, with 9 bases that match TRBD2. Trimming at V came to 4 bases and at J to 0 bases, leaving 7 bases not matched to a gene. The length of the CDR3 is 16 residues. The germline V gene encodes CDR1 SEHNR and CDR2 FQNEAQ (reference sequence). In nucleotides, the CDR3 is TGTGCCAGCAGCTCTCATAGCGGGAGTTACTCCTACGAGCAGTACTTC. Translation: CASSSHSGSYSYEQYF.

V is TRBV29-1 and J is TRBJ2-5; the D gene is possibly TRBD2 (6 bases). The CDR3 contains 13 residues. V was clipped by 3 bases and J by 10 bases, with 18 bases between them. Germline CDR1 reads SQVTM; CDR2 reads ANQGSEA. Here the CDR3 reads CSVDTYLGGSQYF. The CDR3 DNA follows: TGCAGCGTTGACACATACCTCGGGGGAAGCCAGTACTTC. Based on the CDR3 plus reference TRBV29-1 and TRBJ2-5, the full variable domain is SAVISQKPSRDICQRGTSLTIQCQVDSQVTMMFWYRQQPGQSLTLIATANQGSEATYESGFVIDKFPISRPNLTFSTLTVSNMSPEDSSIYLCSVDTYLGGSQYFGPGTRLLVL.

The genes are TRBV5-1 and TRBJ1-4; TRBD1 aligns across 7 bases. With 7 bases clipped from V and 4 bases from J, the junction kept 10 bases outside the gene matches. CDR1 SGHRS and CDR2 YFSETQ come from the germline V gene. The CDR3 has 15 residues. The CDR3 coding sequence is TGCGCCAGCTCATCCGGGACAGATAATAATGAAAAACTGTTTTTT. Its translation: CASSSGTDNNEKLFF. The whole variable domain, remainder taken from reference TRBV5-1 and TRBJ1-4, is KAGVTQTPRYLIKTRGQQVTLSCSPISGHRSVSWYQQTPGQGLQFLFEYFSETQRNKGNFPGRFSGRQFSNSRSEMNVSTLELGDSALYLCASSSGTDNNEKLFFGSGTQLSVL.

The chain links TRBV6-1 to TRBJ2-7; perhaps TRBD1 as D (6 bases). Germline assignment: CDR1 MNHNS and CDR2 SASEGT. The CDR3 extends over 14 amino acids. V was shortened by 2 bases and J by 5 bases, with 13 bases between the two germline ends. The CDR3 sequence is CASSELAGAHEQYV. Here the CDR3 DNA reads TGTGCCAGCAGTGAATTGGCAGGGGCGCACGAGCAGTACGTC.

The rearrangement links TRBV28 to TRBJ2-7, with D unclear. V lost 2 bases and J lost 1, with 9 bases in between. The CDR3 contains 14 residues. Looked up from germline, CDR1 is MDHEN and CDR2 is SYDVKM. CDR3 sequence reads: CASSLVSSSYEQYV. DNA of the CDR3: TGTGCCAGCAGTTTAGTCTCGTCTTCCTACGAGCAGTACGTC.

The rearrangement links TRBV7-2 to TRBJ2-7, with TRBD2 matching 9 bases. Losses at the gene ends were 5 bases for V and 5 bases for J; bases not matched to a gene: 4. The CDR3 runs 13 residues. Germline lookup yields CDR1 SGHTA and CDR2 FQGNSA. This CDR3 reads CASSPSGNNEQYF. Written as DNA, the CDR3 is TGTGCCAGCAGCCCTAGCGGGAACAACGAGCAGTACTTC.

This clone was recorded only once. This chain connects TRBV7-8 to TRBJ1-5, with no clear D. Per germline, CDR1 SGHVS and CDR2 FQNEAQ. Trimming removed 5 bases at V and 0 bases at J, with 11 bases between. This CDR3 spans 15 amino acids. CDR3 DNA: TGTGCCAGCAGCCAGGACGGGAATAGCAATCAGCCCCAGCATTTT. Its protein product is CASSQDGNSNQPQHF.

The V and J genes are TRBV2 and TRBJ1-5; D may be TRBD1 (6 bases). There are 15 residues in the CDR3. CDR1 is SNHLY and CDR2 is FYNNEI in the germline V gene. The V end was cut by 8 bases, the J end by 0 bases, with 14 bases between. CDR3 sequence reads: CASGGADYSNQPQHF. Here the CDR3 DNA reads TGTGCCAGCGGGGGGGCGGATTATAGCAATCAGCCCCAGCATTTT.

The chain joins TRBV27 to TRBJ1-1, with unresolved D. Germline values: CDR1 MNHEY, CDR2 SMNVEV (reference sequence). The CDR3 extends over 13 amino acids. V lost 5 bases, J lost 7 bases, and 14 bases lay in between. CDR3 coding DNA: TGTGCCAGCAGTCAAATAACCCACTTTGAAGCTTTCTTT. Translated: CASSQITHFEAFF.

This rearrangement joins TRBV7-2 to TRBJ2-3; 9 bases map to TRBD2. This CDR3 has 16 residues. Trimming took 2 bases from V and 4 from J; bases not matched to a gene: 7. Germline CDR1 reads SGHTA; CDR2 reads FQGNSA. The CDR3 DNA reads TGTGCCAGCAGCTTAATGGCGGGAGGGCCAGCAGATACGCAGTATTTT. Translating it yields CASSLMAGGPADTQYF.

The chain uses TRBV10-3 and TRBJ1-2; 7 bases fit TRBD1. V lost 8 bases to trimming and J lost 4 bases; unmatched junction nucleotides: 13. This CDR3 has 15 amino acids. Germline CDR1 is ENHRY and CDR2 is SYGVKD. Here the CDR3 reads CAISLGAGGGYGYTF. DNA of the CDR3: TGTGCCATCTCGTTGGGGGCAGGGGGAGGCTATGGCTACACCTTC.

This clone has a handful of counts. V and J are TRBV27 and TRBJ1-2; 9 positions match TRBD1. The CDR3 is 14 residues long. Germline V CDR1 and CDR2: MNHEY, SMNVEV (reference sequence). After removal of 6 bases from V and 7 bases from J, the junction contained 9 bases not matched to a gene. The CDR3 DNA is TGTGCCAGCAGAGAAACAGGGGGCGTGATTGGCTACACCTTC. Residues: CASRETGGVIGYTF.

This clone was detected a few times. V gene TRBV5-8 combines with J gene TRBJ1-2, with 10 bases lining up with TRBD1. The CDR3 extends over 14 amino acids. CDR1 is SGHTS, CDR2 YDEGEE, per germline. The trim removed 2 bases at V and 8 bases at J, leaving 6 bases unmatched. In nucleotides, the CDR3 is TGTGCCAGCAGCTTACGACAGGGGGCGGTAGGCTACACCTTC. It is translated as CASSLRQGAVGYTF.

This clone appeared once. The chain couples TRBV5-1 to TRBJ1-1; TRBD1 matches at 7 bases. Germline CDR1 and CDR2: SGHRS and YFSETQ. This CDR3 has 16 residues. J lost 2 bases, V lost 4 bases, and 11 bases had no gene match. The CDR3 coding sequence is TGCGCCAGCAGCCGGCGACAGGGAGCCCCAAACACTGAAGCTTTCTTT. This translates into CASSRRQGAPNTEAFF.

This clone has just a few counts. This rearrangement joins TRBV4-2 to TRBJ2-5, with 9 bases identical to TRBD1. J gave up 10 bases and V 4 bases, and 16 bases lay outside the gene matches. This CDR3 contains 16 residues. From germline, CDR1 is LGHNA and CDR2 YNFKEQ. As DNA, the CDR3 is TGTGCCAGCAGCCCAGGACAGGGGCCGGCATCTGAGGACCAGTACTTC. It codes for CASSPGQGPASEDQYF.

V and J are TRBV24-1 and TRBJ2-5; D is perhaps TRBD2 (6 bases). V gave up 1 base and J gave up 5 bases, with 13 bases separating them. The CDR3 contains 15 residues. Germline-derived CDR1 and CDR2 are KGHDR and SFDVKD. DNA for the CDR3: TGTGCCACCAGTGATTTACGTGCGGGACGGGAGACCCAGTACTTC. This codes for CATSDLRAGRETQYF.

This rearrangement joins TRBV2 to TRBJ1-5, with D perhaps TRBD1 (5 bases). V lost 3 bases and J lost 7, with 13 bases in between. This CDR3 region has 14 residues. Germline V gene sequence: CDR1 SNHLY, CDR2 FYNNEI. The CDR3 coding sequence is TGTGCCAGCAGTGACGGAGGGGCGTTGCAGCCCCAGCATTTT. This sequence encodes CASSDGGALQPQHF.

The chain joins TRBV2 to TRBJ1-2; D possibly corresponds to TRBD1 (6 bases). Germline V gene data show CDR1 as SNHLY and CDR2 as FYNNEI. The ends were cut back, 3 bases at V and 5 bases at J, with 10 bases in the middle. The CDR3 has 13 residues. The CDR3 loop reads CASSEGGLYGYTF. CDR3 bases: TGTGCCAGCAGTGAGGGGGGGCTATATGGCTACACCTTC.

This chain uses TRBV5-1 with TRBJ2-7; D perhaps matches TRBD1 (6 bases). CDR3 size: 17 residues. CDR1 SGHRS and CDR2 YFSETQ come from the germline V gene. Trimming pared 0 bases from V and 4 bases from J, leaving 20 bases between. The CDR3: CASSLAGVGVRGYEQYF. CDR3 DNA: TGCGCCAGCAGCTTGGCCGGGGTGGGGGTCAGGGGTTACGAGCAGTACTTC.

This chain links TRBV5-1 with TRBJ1-6, with D possibly being TRBD1 (6 bases). The CDR3 sequence is 15 residues long. V was pared by 2 bases and J by 10 bases, with 16 bases between. Germline V CDR1 and CDR2: SGHRS, YFSETQ. CDR3 in amino acids: CASSLGGAIGSPLHF. DNA for the CDR3: TGCGCCAGCAGCTTAGGGGGGGCGATCGGCTCACCCCTCCACTTT.

The rearrangement joins TRBV6-5 to TRBJ2-7; D is unresolved. The germline V and J ends were trimmed by 6 bases and 2 bases, with 17 bases remaining between them. This CDR3 region has 15 residues. Germline CDR1 reads MNHEY; CDR2 reads SVGAGI. The CDR3 bases are TGTGCCAGCAGCCTTTATTACTCATTACCCTACGAGCAGTACTTC. It specifies CASSLYYSLPYEQYF.

This rearrangement joins TRBV7-2 to TRBJ1-6; D not certain. This CDR3 has 16 amino acids. CDR1 SGHTA and CDR2 FQGNSA come from the germline V gene. V lost 0 bases, J lost 9 bases, and 15 bases lay in between. The CDR3 DNA is TGTGCCAGCAGCTTAGCAGTCAGGACTTTGGTTTCACCCCTCCACTTT. Translating gives CASSLAVRTLVSPLHF. The whole variable domain, filled in from reference TRBV7-2 and TRBJ1-6, reads GAGVSQSPSNKVTEKGKDVELRCDPISGHTALYWYRQSLGQGLEFLIYFQGNSAPDKSGLPSDRFSAERTGGSVSTLTIQRTQQEDSAVYLCASSLAVRTLVSPLHFGNGTRLTVT.